This T cell receptor beta chain was recorded in a study of technical replicates of blood from several donors. Here immunoSEQ multiplex PCR was the method, and the copy in TCRdb shows in-frame clones only, minus some. In the table there are 55,000 to 75,000 clones, more than 75% of which are singletons. Per germline, CDR1 SGHNT and CDR2 YENEEA. This CDR3 contains 14 residues. V was trimmed by 0 bases and J by 6 bases, leaving 9 bases between them. The origin of this receptor is a human donor in good health. Some clones in this sample may be carry-over from other donors' samples. This chain links TRBV11-3 with TRBJ2-4, with D perhaps TRBD2 (5 bases). Sequencing was performed on PBMCs. The CDR3 DNA sequence: TGTGCCAGCAGCTTAGAGGAAAGCGGAAACATTCAGTACTTC. Protein: CASSLEESGNIQYF.